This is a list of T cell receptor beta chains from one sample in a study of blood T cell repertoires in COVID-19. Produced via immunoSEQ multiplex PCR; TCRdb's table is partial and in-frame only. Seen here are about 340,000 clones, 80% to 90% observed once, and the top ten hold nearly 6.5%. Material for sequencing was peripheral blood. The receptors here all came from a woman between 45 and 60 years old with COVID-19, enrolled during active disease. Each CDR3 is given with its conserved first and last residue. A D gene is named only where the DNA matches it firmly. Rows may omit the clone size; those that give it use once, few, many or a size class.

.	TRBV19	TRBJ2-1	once	CASSPRAYNEQFF	TGTGCCAGTAGTCCCCGGGCCTACAATGAGCAGTTCTTC
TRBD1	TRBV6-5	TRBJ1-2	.	CASKGGEEYGYTF	TGTGCCAGCAAAGGGGGCGAAGAATATGGCTACACCTTC
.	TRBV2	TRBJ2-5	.	CASSDTSLETQYF	TGTGCCAGCAGTGATACTAGTTTGGAGACCCAGTACTTC
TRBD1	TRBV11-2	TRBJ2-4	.	CASSLADRGLAKNIQYF	TGTGCCAGCAGCTTAGCTGACAGGGGACTGGCCAAAAACATTCAGTACTTC
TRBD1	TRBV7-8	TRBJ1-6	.	CASRGQAGSYNSPLHF	TGTGCCAGCCGGGGACAGGCGGGCTCCTATAATTCACCCCTCCACTTT
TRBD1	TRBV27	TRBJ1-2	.	CASSRDRASYYGYTF	TGTGCCAGCAGTAGGGACAGGGCAAGCTACTATGGCTACACCTTC
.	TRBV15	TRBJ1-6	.	CATSSYSGPLHF	TGTGCCACCAGCAGCTATTCAGGACCCCTCCACTTT
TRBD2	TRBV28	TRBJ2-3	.	CASSSTGTSGSMGTDTQYF	TGTGCCAGCAGTTCAACCGGGACTAGCGGGAGTATGGGGACAGATACGCAGTATTTT
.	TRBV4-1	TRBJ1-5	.	CASSQASNRDHQPQHF	TGCGCCAGCAGCCAAGCCTCTAACAGGGATCATCAGCCCCAGCATTTT
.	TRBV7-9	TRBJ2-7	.	CASSLAVSPSPEQYF	TGTGCCAGCAGCTTAGCGGTGTCACCTAGTCCCGAGCAGTACTTC
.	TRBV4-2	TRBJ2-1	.	CASSHTVDSYNEQFF	TGTGCCAGCAGCCACACTGTCGACAGCTACAATGAGCAGTTCTTC
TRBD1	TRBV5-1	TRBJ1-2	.	CASSLGDSFGYTF	TGCGCCAGCAGCTTGGGGGACAGTTTTGGCTACACCTTC
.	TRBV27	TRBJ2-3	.	CASSLGLNTDTQYF	TGTGCCAGCAGTTTGGGCTTGAACACAGATACGCAGTATTTT
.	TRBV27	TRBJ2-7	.	CASSLSFSGAYEQYF	TGTGCCAGCAGTTTATCGTTTTCTGGAGCCTACGAGCAGTACTTC
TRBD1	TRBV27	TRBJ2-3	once	CASTDPGQSTDTQYF	TGTGCCAGCACCGACCCGGGACAGAGCACAGATACGCAGTATTTT
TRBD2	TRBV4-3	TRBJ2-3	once	CASSQGRGGGSTDTQYF	TGCGCCAGCAGCCAAGGCCGGGGGGGCGGCAGCACAGATACGCAGTATTTT
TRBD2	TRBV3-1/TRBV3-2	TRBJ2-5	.	CASSPRGGRTETQYF	TGTGCCAGCAGCCCCCGGGGCGGGAGGACAGAGACCCAGTACTTC
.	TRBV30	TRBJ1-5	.	CAWSLAGPWAQPQHF	TGTGCCTGGAGCCTGGCGGGGCCGTGGGCTCAGCCCCAGCATTTT
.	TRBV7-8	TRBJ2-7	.	CASSWFLGAEQYF	TGTGCCAGCAGCTGGTTCCTAGGAGCCGAGCAGTACTTC
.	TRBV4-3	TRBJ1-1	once	CASSQDVVGGDTEAFF	TGCGCCAGCAGCCAAGATGTCGTAGGAGGAGACACTGAAGCTTTCTTT
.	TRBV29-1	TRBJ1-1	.	CSVTRDTKNTEAFF	TGCAGCGTAACCCGGGACACGAAGAACACTGAAGCTTTCTTT
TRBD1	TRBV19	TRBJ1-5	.	CASSGQGAYSNQPQHF	TGTGCCAGTAGTGGACAGGGGGCCTATAGCAATCAGCCCCAGCATTTT